A single sample is the source of the 20 T cell receptor beta chains below, sequenced in a study of T cells in Graves' hyperthyroidism and ophthalmopathy. Amplification of TCR beta CDR3 regions was performed using RNA transcripts as template. First-round RT-PCR with HTBI primers amplified the TCR CDR3 region. TCRdb re-derived calls from the multiplex PCR reads in MiXCR, one entry per CDR3 protein. The sample has fewer than 350,000 distinct CDR3 sequences; about an eighth are singletons. Sequencing was performed on blood. These receptors were taken from a woman aged 25-40 years with Graves' hyperthyroidism that later progressed to Graves' ophthalmopathy.

In regard to this clonotype: This may be a read error, as it is one base from a much larger clone. This rearrangement joins TRBV19 to TRBJ2-7, with 9 positions matching TRBD2. The CDR3 sequence is 15 residues long. CDR1 and CDR2 (germline): LNHDA, SQIVND (reference sequence). V was clipped by 5 bases and J by 3 bases; unmatched bases: 8. The CDR3 region has the DNA TGTGCCAGTAGTTGGGCCCCAGCGGGAGGCTACGAGCAGTACTTC. Its protein is CASSWAPAGGYEQYF.

The count of this clonotype is one. A much larger clone differs from this one at a single base, so this may be a read error. CDR3 sequence (DNA): TGTGCCAGCAGCTCCGGAACAGGGCACACTGAAGCTTTCTTT. Translated: CASSSGTGHTEAFF. This sequence joins TRBV7-3 and TRBJ1-1; weak D call: TRBD1 (6 bases). The V end was cut by 4 bases, the J end by 3 bases, with 12 bases between. CDR1 is SGHTA, CDR2 FQGTGA, per germline. The CDR3 totals 14 residues. The full variable domain, with the rest looked up from reference TRBV7-3 and TRBJ1-1, is GAGVSQTPSNKVTEKGKYVELRCDPISGHTALYWYRQSLGQGPEFLIYFQGTGAADDSGLPNDRFFAVRPEGSVSTLKIQRTERGDSAVYLCASSSGTGHTEAFFGQGTRLTVV.

This clonotype was detected only once. The V and J genes are TRBV9 and TRBJ2-1; 7 nucleotides agree with TRBD1. Germline V lookup: CDR1 SGDLS, CDR2 YYNGEE. The CDR3 spans 19 residues. V lost 3 bases, J lost 6 bases, and 21 bases stayed unmatched. CDR3 residues: CASSARPGQVFLVSNEQFF. The DNA of the CDR3 is TGTGCCAGCAGCGCCCGCCCCGGACAGGTCTTTTTAGTTAGCAATGAGCAGTTCTTC.

This clonotype was seen many times. The genes are TRBV2 and TRBJ1-5, with D hard to call. The CDR3 is 15 amino acids. From germline, CDR1 is SNHLY and CDR2 FYNNEI. V was pared by 1 base and J by 4 bases, with 11 bases between. DNA for the CDR3: TGTGCCAGCAGTGAAGACACGGCGGGGAATCAGCCCCAGCATTTT. Its translation: CASSEDTAGNQPQHF.

This clonotype was seen at least ten times. The chain employs TRBV28 and TRBJ2-7; 8 positions agree with TRBD1. The CDR3 loop spans 15 amino acids. J lost 3 bases, V lost 6 bases, and 10 bases had no gene match. The germline CDR1 and CDR2 sequences are MDHEN and SYDVKM. The CDR3 coding sequence is TGTGCCAGCAGCCCCACGGACAGGGTGGGCTACGAGCAGTACTTC. This translates into CASSPTDRVGYEQYF.

The chain joins TRBV6-2 or TRBV6-3 to TRBJ2-3, with TRBD2 matching over 8 bases. The length of the CDR3 is 17 residues. The V gene end was trimmed by 8 bases and the J gene end by 3 bases; junction bases not matched to a gene: 16. Per germline, CDR1 MNHEY and CDR2 SVGEGT. The CDR3 loop is CASVLSDPGLETDTQYF. The CDR3 DNA reads as TGTGCCAGCGTACTATCTGATCCGGGACTAGAGACAGATACGCAGTATTTT.

This clonotype has at least ten counts. The chain employs TRBV30 and TRBJ1-1, with D hard to call. Trimming removed 1 base at V and 0 bases at J, with 9 bases between. The germline V gene encodes CDR1 GTSNPN and CDR2 SVGIG (reference sequence). The CDR3 runs to 14 residues. DNA of the CDR3: TGTGCCTGGAGTGGTAGACCTTTGAACACTGAAGCTTTCTTT. Translating gives CAWSGRPLNTEAFF.

This clonotype was counted at least ten times. The V gene is TRBV18, the J gene TRBJ1-4, with 7 bases aligning to TRBD1. The CDR3 consists of 15 residues. Germline V gives CDR1 KGHSH, CDR2 LQKENI. The ends lost 5 bases at V and 3 bases at J; junction bases unmatched: 6. The CDR3 here is CASSEQGKSNEKLFF. The CDR3 region has the DNA TGTGCCAGCTCAGAACAGGGGAAGTCTAATGAAAAACTGTTTTTT.

This clonotype appeared many times. The chain links TRBV28 to TRBJ2-2, with TRBD2 as a possible D gene (7 bases). V lost 4 bases, J lost 5 bases, and 14 bases lay in between. This CDR3 region has 15 residues. Per germline, CDR1 MDHEN and CDR2 SYDVKM. As DNA, the CDR3 is TGTGCCAGCAGTTATCGGGGGGCTCCGACCGGGGAGCTGTTTTTT. Translating it yields CASSYRGAPTGELFF.

This clonotype was found a few times. A read error may produce the germline difference seen at one junction end. The chain carries TRBV6-1 and TRBJ2-1; tentatively, D is TRBD2 (5 bases). The CDR3 sequence is 14 residues long. Germline CDR1 and CDR2: MNHNS and SASEGT. CDR3 sequence reads: CTSRKVTIGDEQFF. The CDR3 DNA sequence: TGTACCAGCAGAAAAGTTACAATCGGGGATGAGCAGTTCTTC.

This clonotype was seen a few times. The chain employs TRBV9 and TRBJ2-5; tentative D call: TRBD2 (5 bases). Germline V gene lookup returns CDR1 SGDLS and CDR2 YYNGEE. V lost 0 bases to trimming and J lost 5 bases, with 11 bases between them. The CDR3 is made up of 14 amino acids. The CDR3 reads CASSVEGARETQYF. The CDR3 DNA reads as TGTGCCAGCAGCGTAGAGGGAGCTCGGGAGACCCAGTACTTC. Variable domain in full (rest from reference TRBV9 and TRBJ2-5): DSGVTQTPKHLITATGQRVTLRCSPRSGDLSVYWYQQSLDQGLQFLIQYYNGEERAKGNILERFSAQQFPDLHSELNLSSLELGDSALYFCASSVEGARETQYFGPGTRLLVL.

This clonotype was detected ten times or more. The J gene is TRBJ2-2, the V gene TRBV28; D possibly corresponds to TRBD1 (6 bases). This CDR3 region has 16 residues. Germline V gene lookup returns CDR1 MDHEN and CDR2 SYDVKM. Trimming removed 5 bases from V and 3 bases from J, with 16 bases in between. CDR3 bases: TGTGCCAGCAGTCACCACAGGGTGGAGGACACCGGGGAGCTGTTTTTT. Its protein product is CASSHHRVEDTGELFF.

On this clonotype itself: This may stem from a read error, because a much larger clone lies one nucleotide away. The chain is built from TRBV6-1 and TRBJ2-1, with TRBD2 matching over 7 bases. The J call may be wrong; the DNA end is better matched by TRBJ2-7. The CDR3 runs to 17 residues. From germline, CDR1 is MNHNS and CDR2 SASEGT. The CDR3 here is CASSGVGAGVSYNEQYF. The CDR3 region has the DNA TGTGCCAGCAGTGGAGTCGGCGCGGGGGTCTCCTACAATGAGCAGTACTTC.

This clonotype was seen ten or more times. The V and J genes are TRBV11-3 and TRBJ2-3; the D gene is possibly TRBD2 (6 bases). The CDR3 length is 15 residues. From germline, CDR1 is SGHNT and CDR2 YENEEA. V shed 5 bases and J shed 4 bases, with 16 bases lying between them. CDR3 protein: CASSPGREWSDTQYF. The CDR3 region has the DNA TGTGCCAGCAGCCCCGGCCGGGAGTGGTCAGATACGCAGTATTTT.

This clonotype has ten or more counts. The chain is built from TRBV7-2 and TRBJ2-1; TRBD2 matches at 13 bases. Germline CDR1 and CDR2: SGHTA and FQGNSA. V lost 3 bases to trimming and J lost 12 bases; unmatched junction nucleotides: 11. The CDR3 covers 16 residues. The CDR3 bases are TGTGCCAGCAGCTTGCCGACTAGCGGGAGGTGGCTGGGGCAGTTCTTC. It specifies CASSLPTSGRWLGQFF.

There are many counts of this clonotype. The V and J genes are TRBV19 and TRBJ1-5; TRBD1 might be the D (5 bases). Germline CDR1 LNHDA, CDR2 SQIVND (reference sequence). V shed 2 bases and J shed 1 base, with 12 bases lying between them. There are 16 residues in the CDR3. As DNA, the CDR3 is TGTGCCAGTAGTATAAACCAGGGTATCAGCAATCAGCCCCAGCATTTT. Amino acids: CASSINQGISNQPQHF.

This clonotype has only one observation. V usage is TRBV12-3 or TRBV12-4 and J usage is TRBJ2-2, with TRBD2 matching over 8 bases. The CDR3 is 14 amino acids. With 3 bases clipped from V and 6 bases from J, the junction kept 3 bases outside the gene matches. CDR3 coding DNA: TGTGCCAGCAGTTTCGCAGCGGGGGCCGGGGAGCTGTTTTTT. It is translated as CASSFAAGAGELFF.

This clonotype was counted ten times or more. The chain uses TRBV27 and TRBJ2-5, with TRBD2 identical over 14 bases. Unmatched junction bases numbered 14, after V lost 8 bases and J lost 3 bases. CDR1 is MNHEY and CDR2 is SMNVEV in the germline V gene (reference sequence). This CDR3 has 18 amino acids. CDR3 region: CASRLWGTTSGREETQYF. In nucleotides, the CDR3 is TGTGCCAGCCGCCTTTGGGGTACGACTAGCGGGAGGGAAGAGACCCAGTACTTC.

This clonotype occurred many times. The V and J genes are TRBV10-3 and TRBJ2-5; unclear D gene. Germline V CDR1 and CDR2: ENHRY, SYGVKD. V was cut by 5 bases and J by 6 bases, with 7 bases left in between. The CDR3 consists of 11 residues. CDR3 amino acids: CAISSKQTQYF. The CDR3 bases are TGTGCCATCAGTAGCAAGCAGACCCAGTACTTC.

In this sample, this clonotype turned up many times. This chain joins TRBV7-3 and TRBJ2-5, with D perhaps assigned TRBD1 or TRBD2 (7 bases each). The length of the CDR3 is 17 residues. Germline V lookup: CDR1 SGHTA, CDR2 FQGTGA. V was clipped by 5 bases and J by 2 bases, with 21 bases between them. CDR3 sequence: CASSPRGRGHLQETQYF. In DNA form, the CDR3 reads TGTGCCAGCAGCCCTAGGGGGCGGGGGCACCTTCAAGAGACCCAGTACTTC. Looking up the rest from reference TRBV7-3 and TRBJ2-5 gives the full variable domain: GAGVSQTPSNKVTEKGKYVELRCDPISGHTALYWYRQSLGQGPEFLIYFQGTGAADDSGLPNDRFFAVRPEGSVSTLKIQRTERGDSAVYLCASSPRGRGHLQETQYFGPGTRLLVL.